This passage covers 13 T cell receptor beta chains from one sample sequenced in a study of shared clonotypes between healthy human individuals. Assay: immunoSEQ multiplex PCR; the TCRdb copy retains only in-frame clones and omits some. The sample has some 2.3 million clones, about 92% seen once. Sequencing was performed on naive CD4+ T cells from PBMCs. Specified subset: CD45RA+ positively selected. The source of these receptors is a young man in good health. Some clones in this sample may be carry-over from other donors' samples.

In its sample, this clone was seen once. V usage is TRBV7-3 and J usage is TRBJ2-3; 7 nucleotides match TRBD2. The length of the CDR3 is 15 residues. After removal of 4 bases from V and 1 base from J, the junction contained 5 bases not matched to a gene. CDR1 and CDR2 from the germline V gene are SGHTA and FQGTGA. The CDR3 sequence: CASSWASGGTDTQYF. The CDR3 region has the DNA TGTGCCAGCAGCTGGGCTAGCGGAGGCACAGATACGCAGTATTTT.

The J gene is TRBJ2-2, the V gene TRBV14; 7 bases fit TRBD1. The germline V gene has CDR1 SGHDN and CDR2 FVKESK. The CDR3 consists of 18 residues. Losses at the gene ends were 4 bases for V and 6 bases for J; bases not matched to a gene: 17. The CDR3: CASSPFRPDRVWAGELFF. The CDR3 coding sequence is TGTGCCAGCAGCCCTTTCCGGCCAGACAGGGTTTGGGCCGGGGAGCTGTTTTTT.

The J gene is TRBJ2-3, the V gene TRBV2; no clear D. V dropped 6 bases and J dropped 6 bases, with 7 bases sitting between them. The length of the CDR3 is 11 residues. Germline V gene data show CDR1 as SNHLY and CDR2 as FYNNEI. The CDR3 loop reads CASREQDTQYF. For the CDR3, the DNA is TGTGCCAGCAGGGAGCAGGATACGCAGTATTTT.

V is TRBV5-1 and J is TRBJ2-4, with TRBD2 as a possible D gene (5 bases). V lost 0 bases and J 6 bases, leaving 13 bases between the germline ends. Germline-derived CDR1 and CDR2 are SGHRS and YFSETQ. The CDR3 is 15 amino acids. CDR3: CASSLAEGAANIQYF. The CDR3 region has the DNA TGCGCCAGCAGCTTGGCCGAGGGCGCGGCAAACATTCAGTACTTC.

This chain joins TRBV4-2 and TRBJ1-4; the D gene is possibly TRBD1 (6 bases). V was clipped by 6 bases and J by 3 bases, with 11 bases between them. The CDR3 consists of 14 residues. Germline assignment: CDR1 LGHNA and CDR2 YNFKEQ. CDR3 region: CASRRDIANEKLFF. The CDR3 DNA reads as TGTGCCAGCAGACGGGACATCGCTAATGAAAAACTGTTTTTT.

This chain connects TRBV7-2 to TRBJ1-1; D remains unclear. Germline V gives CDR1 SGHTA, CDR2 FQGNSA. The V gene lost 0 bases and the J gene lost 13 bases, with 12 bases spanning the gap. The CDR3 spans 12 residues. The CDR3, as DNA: TGTGCCAGCAGCTTAGCCCCGGGAAGCGGTTTCTTT. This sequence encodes CASSLAPGSGFF. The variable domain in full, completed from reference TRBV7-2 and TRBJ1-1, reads GAGVSQSPSNKVTEKGKDVELRCDPISGHTALYWYRQSLGQGLEFLIYFQGNSAPDKSGLPSDRFSAERTGGSVSTLTIQRTQQEDSAVYLCASSLAPGSGFFGQGTRLTVV.

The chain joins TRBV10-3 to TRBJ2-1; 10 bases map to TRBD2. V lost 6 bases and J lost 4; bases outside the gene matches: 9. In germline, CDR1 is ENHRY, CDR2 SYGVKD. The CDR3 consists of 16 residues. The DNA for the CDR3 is TGTGCCATCAGGGAACTAGCGGGGCCGGATTACAATGAGCAGTTCTTC. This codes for CAIRELAGPDYNEQFF.

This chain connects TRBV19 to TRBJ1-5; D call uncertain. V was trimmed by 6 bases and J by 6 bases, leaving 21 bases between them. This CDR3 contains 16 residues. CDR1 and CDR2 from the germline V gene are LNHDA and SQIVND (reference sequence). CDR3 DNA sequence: TGTGCCAGTAGCAAAGCGACACCCGCAAGCGGTCAGCCCCAGCATTTT. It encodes CASSKATPASGQPQHF.

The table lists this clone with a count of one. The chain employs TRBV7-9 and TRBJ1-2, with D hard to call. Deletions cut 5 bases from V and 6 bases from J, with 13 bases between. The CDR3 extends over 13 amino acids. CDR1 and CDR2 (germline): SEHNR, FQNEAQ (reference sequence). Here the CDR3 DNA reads TGTGCCAGCAGCCCCGGGTGGATCGATGGCTACACCTTC. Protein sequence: CASSPGWIDGYTF.

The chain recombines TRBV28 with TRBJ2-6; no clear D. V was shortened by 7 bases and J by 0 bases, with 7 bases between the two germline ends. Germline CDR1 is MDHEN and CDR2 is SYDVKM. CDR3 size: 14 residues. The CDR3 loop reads CASTQPSGANVLTF. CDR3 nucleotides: TGTGCCAGCACCCAGCCCTCTGGGGCCAACGTCCTGACTTTC. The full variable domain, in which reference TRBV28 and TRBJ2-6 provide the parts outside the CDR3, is DVKVTQSSRYLVKRTGEKVFLECVQDMDHENMFWYRQDPGLGLRLIYFSYDVKMKEKGDIPEGYSVSREKKERFSLILESASTNQTSMYLCASTQPSGANVLTFGAGSRLTVL.

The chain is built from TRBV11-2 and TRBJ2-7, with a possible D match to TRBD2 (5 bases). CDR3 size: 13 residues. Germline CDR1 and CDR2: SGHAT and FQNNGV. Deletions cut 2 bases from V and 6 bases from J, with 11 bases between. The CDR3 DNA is TGTGCCAGCAGCTTACGTAGGGAGAGCGAGCAGTACTTC. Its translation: CASSLRRESEQYF.

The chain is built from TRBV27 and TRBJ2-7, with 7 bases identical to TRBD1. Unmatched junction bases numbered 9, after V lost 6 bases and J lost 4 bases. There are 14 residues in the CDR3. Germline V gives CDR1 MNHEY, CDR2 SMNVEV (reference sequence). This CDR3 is CASRHRDSIYEQYF. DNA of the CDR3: TGTGCCAGCAGGCACCGGGACAGCATTTACGAGCAGTACTTC.

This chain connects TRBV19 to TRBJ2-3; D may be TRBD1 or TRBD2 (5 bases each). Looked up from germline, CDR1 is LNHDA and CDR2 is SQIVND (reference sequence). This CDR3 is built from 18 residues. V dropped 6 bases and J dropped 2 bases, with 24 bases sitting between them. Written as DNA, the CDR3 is TGTGCCAGTAGCCGGGGTATTGGGGCCCCTCCAATCACAGATACGCAGTATTTT. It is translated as CASSRGIGAPPITDTQYF.